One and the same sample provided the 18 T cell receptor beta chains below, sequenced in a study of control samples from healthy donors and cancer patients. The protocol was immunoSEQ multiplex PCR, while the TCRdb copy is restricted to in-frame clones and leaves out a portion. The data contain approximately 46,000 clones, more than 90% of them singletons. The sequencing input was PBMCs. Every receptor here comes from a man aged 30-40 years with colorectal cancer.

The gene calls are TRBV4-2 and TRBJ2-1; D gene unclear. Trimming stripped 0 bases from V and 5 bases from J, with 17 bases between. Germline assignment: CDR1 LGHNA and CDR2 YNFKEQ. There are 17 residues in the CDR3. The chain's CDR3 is CASSQEEYQRANNEQFF. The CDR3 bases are TGTGCCAGCAGCCAAGAAGAGTATCAACGGGCCAACAATGAGCAGTTCTTC.

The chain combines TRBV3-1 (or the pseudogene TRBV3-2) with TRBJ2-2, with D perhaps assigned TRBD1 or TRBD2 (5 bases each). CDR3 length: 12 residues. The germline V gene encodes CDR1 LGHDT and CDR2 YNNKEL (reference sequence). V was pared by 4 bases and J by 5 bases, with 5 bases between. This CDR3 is CASSRGTGELFF. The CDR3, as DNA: TGTGCCAGCAGCCGGGGGACCGGGGAGCTGTTTTTT.

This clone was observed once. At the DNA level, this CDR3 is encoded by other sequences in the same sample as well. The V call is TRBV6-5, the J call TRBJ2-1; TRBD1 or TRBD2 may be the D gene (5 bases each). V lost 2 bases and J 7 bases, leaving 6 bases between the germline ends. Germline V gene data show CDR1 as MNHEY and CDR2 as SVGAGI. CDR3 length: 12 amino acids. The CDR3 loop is CASSYEGNEQFF. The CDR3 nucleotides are TGTGCCAGCAGTTACGAGGGGAATGAGCAGTTCTTC.

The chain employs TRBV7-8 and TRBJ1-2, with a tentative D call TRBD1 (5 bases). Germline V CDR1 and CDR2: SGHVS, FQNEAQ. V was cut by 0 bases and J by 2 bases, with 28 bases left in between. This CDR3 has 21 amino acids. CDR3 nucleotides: TGTGCCAGCAGCTTAGCTCGGTGGGGGAGATTGCAGACTTTCACCAACTATGGCTACACCTTC. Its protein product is CASSLARWGRLQTFTNYGYTF.

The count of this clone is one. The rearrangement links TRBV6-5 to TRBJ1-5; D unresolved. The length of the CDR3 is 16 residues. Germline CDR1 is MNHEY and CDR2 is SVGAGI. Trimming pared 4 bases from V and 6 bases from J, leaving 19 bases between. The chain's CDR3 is CASSSATAALAQPQHF. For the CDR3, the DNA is TGTGCCAGCAGTTCCGCCACAGCGGCCCTCGCTCAGCCCCAGCATTTT.

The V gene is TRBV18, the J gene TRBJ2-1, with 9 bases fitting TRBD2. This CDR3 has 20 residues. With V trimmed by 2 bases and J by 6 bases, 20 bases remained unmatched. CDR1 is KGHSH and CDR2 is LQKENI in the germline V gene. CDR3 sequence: CASSPTAGAGGLAGPNEQFF. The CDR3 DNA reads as TGTGCCAGCTCACCAACGGCTGGGGCGGGGGGACTAGCTGGGCCCAATGAGCAGTTCTTC.

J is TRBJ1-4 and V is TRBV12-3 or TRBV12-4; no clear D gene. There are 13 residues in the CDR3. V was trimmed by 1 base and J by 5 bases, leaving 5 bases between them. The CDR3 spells CASSLGQNEKLFF. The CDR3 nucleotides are TGTGCCAGCAGTTTAGGGCAGAATGAAAAACTGTTTTTT.

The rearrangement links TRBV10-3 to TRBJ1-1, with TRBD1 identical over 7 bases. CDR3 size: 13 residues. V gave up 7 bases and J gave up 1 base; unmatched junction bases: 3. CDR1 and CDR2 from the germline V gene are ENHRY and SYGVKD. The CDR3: CAITRDRNTEAFF. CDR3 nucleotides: TGTGCCATCACCCGGGACAGGAACACTGAAGCTTTCTTT.

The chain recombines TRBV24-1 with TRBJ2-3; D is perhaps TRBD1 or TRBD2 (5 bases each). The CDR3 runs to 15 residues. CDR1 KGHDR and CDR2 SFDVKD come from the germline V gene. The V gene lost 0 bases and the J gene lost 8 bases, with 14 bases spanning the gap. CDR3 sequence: CATSDLQVTGGTQYF. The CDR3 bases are TGTGCCACCAGTGATTTGCAAGTAACAGGAGGTACGCAGTATTTT.

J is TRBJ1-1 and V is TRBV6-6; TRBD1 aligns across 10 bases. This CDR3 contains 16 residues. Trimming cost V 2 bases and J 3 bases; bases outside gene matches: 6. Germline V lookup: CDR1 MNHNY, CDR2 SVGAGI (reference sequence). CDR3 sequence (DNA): TGTGCCAGCAGTTACCCCTATGGACAGGGGGACACTGAAGCTTTCTTT. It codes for CASSYPYGQGDTEAFF.

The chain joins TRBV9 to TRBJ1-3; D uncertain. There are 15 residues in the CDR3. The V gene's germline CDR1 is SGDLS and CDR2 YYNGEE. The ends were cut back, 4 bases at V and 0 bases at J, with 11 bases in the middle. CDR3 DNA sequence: TGTGCCAGCAGCCCCCGGTCCTTCTCTGGAAACACCATATATTTT. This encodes CASSPRSFSGNTIYF.

DNA of the CDR3: TGTGCCAGTAGTATAGATTCGGGAGCGGGGGGCTACAATGAGCAGTTCTTC. This gives the protein CASSIDSGAGGYNEQFF. The rearrangement uses TRBV19 and TRBJ2-1; 9 nucleotides align to TRBD2. CDR1 LNHDA and CDR2 SQIVND come from the germline V gene (reference sequence). The length of the CDR3 is 17 residues. J lost 3 bases, V lost 0 bases, and 6 bases had no gene match.

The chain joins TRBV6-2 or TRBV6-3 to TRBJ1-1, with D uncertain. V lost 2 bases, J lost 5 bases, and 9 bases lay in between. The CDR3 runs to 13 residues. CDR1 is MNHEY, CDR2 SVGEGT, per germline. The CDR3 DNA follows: TGTGCCAGCAGTTACATAAGGGATACTGAAGCTTTCTTT. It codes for CASSYIRDTEAFF.

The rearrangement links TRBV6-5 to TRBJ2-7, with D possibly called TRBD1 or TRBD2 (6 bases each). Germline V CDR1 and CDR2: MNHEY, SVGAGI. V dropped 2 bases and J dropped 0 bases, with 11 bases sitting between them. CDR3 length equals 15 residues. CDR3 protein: CASSYRGASSYEQYF. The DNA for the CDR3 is TGTGCCAGCAGTTACAGGGGGGCGTCCTCCTACGAGCAGTACTTC.

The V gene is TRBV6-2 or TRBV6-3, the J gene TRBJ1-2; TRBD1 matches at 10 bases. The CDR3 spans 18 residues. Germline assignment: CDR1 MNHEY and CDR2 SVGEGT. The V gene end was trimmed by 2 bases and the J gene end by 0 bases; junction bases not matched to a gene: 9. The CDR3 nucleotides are TGTGCCAGCAGTTACCCCCTCGGGACAGGGGACGCTAACTATGGCTACACCTTC. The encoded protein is CASSYPLGTGDANYGYTF.

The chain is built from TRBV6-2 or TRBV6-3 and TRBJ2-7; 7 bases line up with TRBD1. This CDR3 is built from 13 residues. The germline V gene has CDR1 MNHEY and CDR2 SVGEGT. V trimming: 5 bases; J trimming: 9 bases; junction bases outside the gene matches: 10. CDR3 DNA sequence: TGTGCCAGCAGTCAATTTAGACAGGGCGGGCAGTACGTC. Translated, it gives CASSQFRQGGQYV.

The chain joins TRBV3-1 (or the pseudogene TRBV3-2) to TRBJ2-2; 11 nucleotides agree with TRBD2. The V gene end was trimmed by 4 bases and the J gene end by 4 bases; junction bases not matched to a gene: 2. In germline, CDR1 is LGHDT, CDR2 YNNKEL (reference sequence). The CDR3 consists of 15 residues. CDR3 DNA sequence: TGTGCCAGCAGCCCCCTAGCGGGAGGCACCGGGGAGCTGTTTTTT. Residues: CASSPLAGGTGELFF.

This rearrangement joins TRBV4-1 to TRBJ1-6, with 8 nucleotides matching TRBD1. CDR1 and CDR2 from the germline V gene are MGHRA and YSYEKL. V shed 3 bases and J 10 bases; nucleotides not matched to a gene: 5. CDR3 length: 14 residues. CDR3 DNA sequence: TGCGCCAGCAGCCAGCCAGGGGGCGACTCACCCCTCCACTTT. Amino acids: CASSQPGGDSPLHF.